The 29 T cell receptor beta chains below were found in one sample sequenced in a study of T cell responses to AZD1222 COVID-19 vaccine (dated by TCRdb to about 2021). What the time point label conveys for this sample: about 28 days (+/-7) after the second vaccine dose. The method was the immunoSEQ multiplex PCR assay. TCRdb stores this immuneACCESS table with in-frame sequences only. Part of the clones is absent; in the studies checked, under half of the shortfall reflects unresolved V genes, and no reason is known for the rest. The table for this sample lists around 80,000 clones; around four fifths of them were counted only once. The top ten clonotypes cover 1.3% of the sample. The sample was peripheral blood, taken 28 days after the second AZD1222 dose. These receptors were taken from an adult who received the AZD1222 COVID-19 vaccine.

The chain couples TRBV27 to TRBJ1-5; tentatively, D is TRBD1 (6 bases). Germline V gene sequence: CDR1 MNHEY, CDR2 SMNVEV (reference sequence). The CDR3 spans 14 residues. Trimming removed 5 bases at V and 3 bases at J, with 11 bases between. In nucleotides, the CDR3 is TGTGCCAGCAGTCGGACAGAGATCAATCAGCCCCAGCATTTT. This encodes CASSRTEINQPQHF.

The V and J genes are TRBV6-4 and TRBJ1-6; D is undetermined. Germline CDR1 and CDR2: MRHNA and SNTAGT. The ends were cut back, 2 bases at V and 3 bases at J, with 2 bases in the middle. The CDR3 length is 13 residues. The CDR3 sequence is CASSDNYNSPLHF. In DNA, the CDR3 is TGTGCCAGCAGTGACAACTATAATTCACCCCTCCACTTT.

Only a few counts were recorded for this clone. V gene TRBV11-3 combines with J gene TRBJ2-7; no firm D call. The V end lost 1 base, the J end lost 3 bases, and 7 bases lay between the germline ends. The CDR3 totals 13 residues. From germline, CDR1 is SGHNT and CDR2 YENEEA. Written as DNA, the CDR3 is TGTGCCAGCAGCTTAGGAGTTGACTACGAGCAGTACTTC. It yields the protein CASSLGVDYEQYF.

This clone was seen only a few times. The rearrangement joins TRBV7-8 to TRBJ1-2, with TRBD1 identical over 10 bases. Germline trimming cut 5 bases from V and 9 bases from J; bases unmatched to any gene: 12. The CDR3 runs to 15 residues. The germline gives CDR1 SGHVS, CDR2 FQNEAQ. DNA of the CDR3: TGTGCCAGCAGCGGAGGTGGGGCGGGACAGGGGAGCTACACCTTC. This sequence encodes CASSGGGAGQGSYTF.

CDR3 DNA sequence: TGTGCCAGCAGTTTTCTGGACAGAGCTTATGGCTACACCTTC. This encodes CASSFLDRAYGYTF. The chain joins TRBV28 to TRBJ1-2; possibly TRBD1 for D (6 bases). The CDR3 loop spans 14 amino acids. Germline V lookup: CDR1 MDHEN, CDR2 SYDVKM. The V end lost 3 bases, the J end lost 5 bases, and 13 bases lay between the germline ends.

Worth noting for this clone: Other nucleotide sequences from this sample produce the same CDR3. The chain joins TRBV7-2 to TRBJ2-5; 8 nucleotides align to TRBD1. The V gene's germline CDR1 is SGHTA and CDR2 FQGNSA. This CDR3 spans 14 amino acids. Trimming cost V 4 bases and J 4 bases; bases outside gene matches: 5. CDR3 sequence reads: CASSSQGARETQYF. CDR3 in DNA: TGTGCCAGCAGCTCGCAGGGGGCAAGAGAGACCCAGTACTTC.

A single count supports this clone. The chain is built from TRBV3-1 (or the pseudogene TRBV3-2) and TRBJ1-2; 8 nucleotides match TRBD1. V lost 4 bases to trimming and J lost 7 bases; unmatched junction nucleotides: 8. Per germline, CDR1 LGHDT and CDR2 YNNKEL (reference sequence). The CDR3 has 14 amino acids. The DNA for the CDR3 is TGTGCCAGCAGCCCTAATCCACAGGGGGTTGGCTACACCTTC. Its translation: CASSPNPQGVGYTF.

This clone was seen a single time. The chain joins TRBV9 to TRBJ1-2; TRBD1 might be the D (6 bases). Trimming left V 0 bases short and J 7 bases short, with 10 bases between. This CDR3 is built from 13 residues. Germline lookup yields CDR1 SGDLS and CDR2 YYNGEE. The CDR3 is CASSVEGGAGYTF. CDR3 nucleotide sequence: TGTGCCAGCAGCGTAGAAGGGGGGGCTGGCTACACCTTC.

The CDR3 sequence is CASSSNRGTDTQYF. The CDR3, as DNA: TGTGCCAGCAGCTCCAACAGGGGCACAGATACGCAGTATTTT. The genes are TRBV11-3 and TRBJ2-3; D is perhaps TRBD1 (6 bases). CDR3 length: 14 amino acids. The V and J ends lost 4 bases and 1 base respectively, with 9 bases between them. The germline V gene has CDR1 SGHNT and CDR2 YENEEA.

The chain has TRBV7-2 and TRBJ2-7; D is unresolved. In germline, CDR1 is SGHTA, CDR2 FQGNSA. The CDR3 has 12 amino acids. V was cut by 1 base and J by 2 bases, with 3 bases left in between. Written as DNA, the CDR3 is TGTGCCAGCAGCTTAGTCACCTACGAGCAGTACTTC. Amino acid sequence: CASSLVTYEQYF.

The chain has TRBV29-1 and TRBJ2-7; the match to TRBD2 covers 10 bases. The junction had 8 bases not matched to a gene; V was cut back by 7 bases and J by 2 bases. The length of the CDR3 is 14 residues. Per germline, CDR1 SQVTM and CDR2 ANQGSEA. The CDR3 DNA reads TGCAGCGGTGTGAGGACTAGCGGAACCTACGAGCAGTACTTC. Protein product: CSGVRTSGTYEQYF.

This chain links TRBV6-2 or TRBV6-3 with TRBJ1-1; D possibly corresponds to TRBD1 (5 bases). Germline V gene data show CDR1 as MNHEY and CDR2 as SVGEGT. The CDR3 is 12 residues long. Trimming cost V 6 bases and J 5 bases, with 10 bases left between them. CDR3 in DNA: TGTGCCAGCAGCTGGGGGGGGACTGAAGCTTTCTTT. Amino acid sequence: CASSWGGTEAFF.

The chain employs TRBV9 and TRBJ2-3, with TRBD2 as a possible D gene (6 bases). V dropped 3 bases and J dropped 1 base, with 6 bases sitting between them. This CDR3 has 13 amino acids. CDR1 and CDR2 from the germline V gene are SGDLS and YYNGEE. The CDR3 spells CASSAGGTDTQYF. CDR3 coding DNA: TGTGCCAGCAGCGCGGGGGGCACAGATACGCAGTATTTT.

This clone was found once. The chain carries TRBV18 and TRBJ1-1; tentatively, D is TRBD1 (5 bases). The V gene lost 6 bases and the J gene lost 6 bases, with 8 bases spanning the gap. CDR3 length equals 11 residues. The germline V gene has CDR1 KGHSH and CDR2 LQKENI. CDR3: CASSQGPEAFF. The DNA for the CDR3 is TGTGCCAGCTCTCAGGGCCCTGAAGCTTTCTTT.

This chain's CDR3 is CSVEVGRGYTF. The CDR3 nucleotides read TGCAGCGTTGAAGTTGGTCGTGGCTACACCTTC. The chain recombines TRBV29-1 with TRBJ1-2; D is undetermined. V was clipped by 1 base and J by 7 bases, with 7 bases between them. The germline gives CDR1 SQVTM, CDR2 ANQGSEA. CDR3 length: 11 residues. The variable domain in full, completed from reference TRBV29-1 and TRBJ1-2, reads SAVISQKPSRDICQRGTSLTIQCQVDSQVTMMFWYRQQPGQSLTLIATANQGSEATYESGFVIDKFPISRPNLTFSTLTVSNMSPEDSSIYLCSVEVGRGYTFGSGTRLTVV.

The chain couples TRBV3-1 (or the pseudogene TRBV3-2) to TRBJ1-2; 10 positions agree with TRBD1. CDR3 length: 13 amino acids. Trimming at V came to 4 bases and at J to 8 bases, leaving 4 bases not matched to a gene. From germline, CDR1 is LGHDT and CDR2 YNNKEL (reference sequence). CDR3 region: CASSPGQGGGYTF. In DNA, the CDR3 is TGTGCCAGCAGCCCTGGACAGGGGGGAGGCTACACCTTC.

V and J are TRBV4-3 and TRBJ2-7, with 8 positions matching TRBD2. The CDR3 spans 15 residues. Germline assignment: CDR1 LGHNA and CDR2 YSLEER. With V trimmed by 0 bases and J by 4 bases, 5 bases remained unmatched. The CDR3 coding sequence is TGCGCCAGCAGCCAAGATCGCGCTAGCGGGTACGAGCAGTACTTC. As protein: CASSQDRASGYEQYF.

The chain employs TRBV12-3 or TRBV12-4 and TRBJ1-2; D ambiguous. The CDR3 totals 12 residues. V gave up 3 bases and J gave up 6 bases, with 8 bases separating them. DNA of the CDR3: TGTGCCAGCAGTTTTGAAGCAGATGGCTACACCTTC. It codes for CASSFEADGYTF.

The CDR3 here is CASSLDTNQPQHF. Here the CDR3 DNA reads TGTGCCAGCAGCCTGGACACCAATCAGCCCCAGCATTTT. The chain uses TRBV5-5 and TRBJ1-5; maybe TRBD1 (5 bases). V was cut by 4 bases and J by 3 bases, with 8 bases left in between. This CDR3 region has 13 residues. Looked up from germline, CDR1 is SGHKS and CDR2 is YYEKEE (reference sequence).

V usage is TRBV6-5 and J usage is TRBJ1-3, with D possibly TRBD1 on 6 matching bases. The germline V and J ends were trimmed by 5 bases and 0 bases, with 11 bases remaining between them. The CDR3 runs to 15 residues. Germline lookup yields CDR1 MNHEY and CDR2 SVGAGI. CDR3 residues: CASSRQDSSGNTIYF. DNA for the CDR3: TGTGCCAGCAGTCGACAGGATAGCTCTGGAAACACCATATATTTT.

J is TRBJ1-6 and V is TRBV5-4, with D perhaps matching TRBD1 (5 bases). V lost 5 bases, J lost 10 bases, and 19 bases lay in between. The CDR3 has 15 residues. Per the germline V gene, CDR1 is SGHNT and CDR2 is YYREEE (reference sequence). Here the CDR3 reads CASSNWGGVESPLHF. For the CDR3, the DNA is TGTGCCAGCAGTAACTGGGGGGGGGTAGAGTCACCCCTCCACTTT.

V usage is TRBV19 and J usage is TRBJ2-5; no firm D call. Germline V gene data show CDR1 as LNHDA and CDR2 as SQIVND (reference sequence). The CDR3 is 13 residues long. V lost 3 bases to trimming and J lost 6 bases, with 11 bases between them. CDR3 DNA: TGTGCCAGTAGTATGGTCCCCGAGAAGACCCAGTACTTC. Encoded protein: CASSMVPEKTQYF.

The chain couples TRBV5-6 to TRBJ1-4, with 7 bases aligning to TRBD1. With V trimmed by 3 bases and J by 8 bases, 13 bases remained unmatched. Germline CDR1 and CDR2: SGHDT and YYEEEE. The CDR3 is 16 amino acids. CDR3 DNA: TGTGCCAGCAGCTCACCTCGGGAGGGGGCCAGGGAAAAACTGTTTTTT. Residues: CASSSPREGAREKLFF.

The CDR3 coding sequence is TGTGCCAGCAGGGAACCCGGGACAGCTAGGTTGGGAGGGGCCAACGTCCTGACTTTC. It is translated as CASREPGTARLGGANVLTF. The V gene is TRBV6-4, the J gene TRBJ2-6; 7 positions agree with TRBD1. Germline CDR1 MRHNA, CDR2 SNTAGT. After removal of 6 bases from V and 4 bases from J, the junction contained 18 bases not matched to a gene. The CDR3 covers 19 residues.

V gene TRBV4-1 combines with J gene TRBJ2-3; D gene uncertain. The CDR3 extends over 14 amino acids. The germline gives CDR1 MGHRA, CDR2 YSYEKL. Trimming left V 3 bases short and J 4 bases short, with 11 bases between. CDR3 sequence: CASSHSWDSDTQYF. The CDR3 nucleotides are TGCGCCAGCAGCCATAGTTGGGATTCAGATACGCAGTATTTT.

DNA of the CDR3: TGTGCCAGCAGTTACTCCCAGAGGGACTATGGCTACACCTTC. This encodes CASSYSQRDYGYTF. V is TRBV6-2 or TRBV6-3 and J is TRBJ1-2, with unresolved D. The CDR3 runs 14 residues. Germline V gene lookup returns CDR1 MNHEY and CDR2 SVGEGT. V was pared by 0 bases and J by 3 bases, with 8 bases between.

The sample holds one count of this clone. The gene calls are TRBV28 and TRBJ1-2, with 12 bases identical to TRBD1. The V gene end was trimmed by 6 bases and the J gene end by 4 bases; junction bases not matched to a gene: 6. The V gene's germline CDR1 is MDHEN and CDR2 SYDVKM. The CDR3 is made up of 15 amino acids. The CDR3 reads CASRQGQGAGYGYTF. In DNA form, the CDR3 reads TGTGCCAGCAGGCAGGGACAGGGGGCCGGCTATGGCTACACCTTC.

The J gene is TRBJ1-2, the V gene TRBV12-3 or TRBV12-4; D unresolved. V lost 5 bases to trimming and J lost 6 bases, with 13 bases between them. The CDR3 covers 13 residues. The CDR3 DNA reads TGTGCCAGCAGTCGCACATTAACGGATGGCTACACCTTC. This gives the protein CASSRTLTDGYTF.

This chain connects TRBV3-1 (or the pseudogene TRBV3-2) to TRBJ2-7; 7 bases match TRBD1. With V trimmed by 1 base and J by 3 bases, 6 bases remained unmatched. Germline CDR1 and CDR2: LGHDT and YNNKEL (reference sequence). This CDR3 has 15 amino acids. CDR3 nucleotides: TGTGCCAGCAGCCAAGGACAGGGTGCGGTCTACGAGCAGTACTTC. Translating it yields CASSQGQGAVYEQYF.